Reported below is one T cell receptor beta chain. What it binds is not known. These data come from a study of early T cells in non-severe SARS-CoV-2 infection. The overall study: Unsorted whole-blood RNA was sequenced in bulk, leaving chains unpaired. Broader study findings: VDJdb matching favored anti-spike CD8 responses, missing private and CD4 specificities.

Germline lookup yields CDR1 SGDLS and CDR2 YYNGEE. Trimming took off 4 bases at V and 0 bases at J, with 11 bases between the two ends. CDR3 length: 16 amino acids. Individual cDNA molecules carried attached unique molecular identifiers. TCRdb processed the 5' RACE reads anew with MiXCR; each CDR3 protein has one entry. Among about 84,000 distinct CDR3 sequences listed, 12% were seen once. The chain combines TRBV9 with TRBJ2-6; no clear D gene. This receptor was identified in an adult who was a healthcare worker with PCR-confirmed SARS-CoV-2 infection or an uninfected control (not recorded which). What was sequenced was whole blood. The CDR3 sequence: CASSPQATSGANVLTF. The CDR3 DNA is TGTGCCAGCAGCCCCCAAGCCACCTCTGGGGCCAACGTCCTGACTTTC.